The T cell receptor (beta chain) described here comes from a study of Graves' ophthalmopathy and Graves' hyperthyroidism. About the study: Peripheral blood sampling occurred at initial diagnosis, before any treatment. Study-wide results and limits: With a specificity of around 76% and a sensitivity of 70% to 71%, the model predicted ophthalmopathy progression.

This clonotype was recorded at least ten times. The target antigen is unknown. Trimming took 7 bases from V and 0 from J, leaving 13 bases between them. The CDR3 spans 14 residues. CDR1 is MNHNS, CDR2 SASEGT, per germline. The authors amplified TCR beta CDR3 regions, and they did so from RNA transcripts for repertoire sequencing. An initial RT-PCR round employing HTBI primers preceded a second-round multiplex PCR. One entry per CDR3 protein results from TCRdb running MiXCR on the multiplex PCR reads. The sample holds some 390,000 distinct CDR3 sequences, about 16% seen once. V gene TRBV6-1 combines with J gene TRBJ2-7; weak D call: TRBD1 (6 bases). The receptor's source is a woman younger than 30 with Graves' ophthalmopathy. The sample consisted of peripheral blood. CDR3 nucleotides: TGTGCCAGCACCTACCGGGACACCTCCTACGAGCAGTACTTC. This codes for CASTYRDTSYEQYF.